Below are 22 T cell receptor beta chains sequenced from a single sample in a study of T cells after yellow fever vaccination. A single record per CDR3 protein comes from TCRdb applying MiXCR to the 5' RACE reads. The data contain 340,000 or so distinct CDR3 sequences, roughly an eighth of them singletons. The starting material was CD4+ T cells sorted from PBMCs, obtained 15 days after the yellow fever booster vaccination. These receptors were obtained from a young man who received the YFV17D yellow fever vaccine.

The gene calls are TRBV4-2 and TRBJ2-2; TRBD1 matches 11 bases. The CDR3 totals 19 residues. V was pared by 4 bases and J by 5 bases, with 15 bases of the junction left unmatched. Germline V gene data show CDR1 as LGHNA and CDR2 as YNFKEQ. In nucleotides, the CDR3 is TGTGCCAGCAGCCGCCAAACCGGGACAGGGGGGGACGGGACCGGGGAGCTGTTTTTT. Translated, it gives CASSRQTGTGGDGTGELFF.

There are a few counts of this clonotype. The chain joins TRBV5-1 to TRBJ2-3; D is tentatively TRBD1 or TRBD2 (5 bases each). This CDR3 has 15 residues. Trimming left V 4 bases short and J 4 bases short, with 16 bases between. Germline V lookup: CDR1 SGHRS, CDR2 YFSETQ. The CDR3 region is CASSRDQGRSDTQYF. CDR3 nucleotide sequence: TGCGCCAGCAGCCGGGACCAAGGCAGATCAGATACGCAGTATTTT.

The chain couples TRBV24-1 to TRBJ1-5; 9 nucleotides match TRBD1. Germline V gives CDR1 KGHDR, CDR2 SFDVKD. CDR3 length: 16 residues. The trim removed 4 bases at V and 3 bases at J, leaving 6 bases unmatched. The CDR3 DNA reads as TGTGCCACCAGTGACGGGGACAGGGCAGACAATCAGCCCCAGCATTTT. Its protein is CATSDGDRADNQPQHF.

Only a few counts were recorded for this clonotype. The chain is built from TRBV2 and TRBJ2-1, with 9 bases aligning to TRBD2. Trimming removed 4 bases from V and 4 bases from J; junction bases left unmatched: 2. The CDR3 totals 14 residues. Germline-derived CDR1 and CDR2 are SNHLY and FYNNEI. The CDR3 DNA sequence: TGTGCCAGCAGTGCTAGCGGGGTGTACAATGAGCAGTTCTTC. Translating it yields CASSASGVYNEQFF.

The sample holds a few counts of this clonotype. V and J are TRBV9 and TRBJ2-3; tentative D call: TRBD1 (5 bases). CDR3 length: 18 amino acids. From germline, CDR1 is SGDLS and CDR2 YYNGEE. Trimming took off 1 base at V and 2 bases at J, with 20 bases between the two ends. The CDR3 loop is CASSVWGRFGFNTDTQYF. CDR3 nucleotides: TGTGCCAGCAGCGTATGGGGCCGGTTCGGCTTTAACACAGATACGCAGTATTTT.

This clonotype was seen only a few times. The V gene is TRBV10-3, the J gene TRBJ2-5; D remains ambiguous. Germline V gives CDR1 ENHRY, CDR2 SYGVKD. Trimming stripped 4 bases from V and 2 bases from J, with 8 bases between. This CDR3 has 13 residues. CDR3: CAISGGLQETQYF. The CDR3 coding sequence is TGTGCCATCAGTGGTGGCCTACAAGAGACCCAGTACTTC.

V is TRBV6-5 and J is TRBJ1-1, with a possible D match to TRBD1 (6 bases). This CDR3 is built from 16 residues. The V end was cut by 0 bases, the J end by 6 bases, with 17 bases between. The germline gives CDR1 MNHEY, CDR2 SVGAGI. The chain's CDR3 is CASSYSVGGRPAEAFF. For the CDR3, the DNA is TGTGCCAGCAGTTACTCGGTCGGGGGGCGACCCGCTGAAGCTTTCTTT.

The rearrangement links TRBV5-8 to TRBJ1-6, with D uncertain. CDR1 is SGHTS and CDR2 is YDEGEE in the germline V gene. The CDR3 has 16 amino acids. The V and J ends lost 0 bases and 2 bases respectively, with 9 bases between them. The CDR3 region has the DNA TGTGCCAGCAGCTTGGAGGGTTGGACCTATAATTCACCCCTCCACTTT. It codes for CASSLEGWTYNSPLHF.

This clonotype was counted between two and nine times. The rearrangement links TRBV18 to TRBJ1-4, with D unclear. With 4 bases removed from V and 0 bases from J, the gap between germline ends came to 12 bases. Per the germline V gene, CDR1 is KGHSH and CDR2 is LQKENI. The CDR3 runs to 16 residues. CDR3 sequence reads: CASSQWTDATNEKLFF. As DNA, the CDR3 is TGTGCCAGCTCACAGTGGACGGATGCAACTAATGAAAAACTGTTTTTT. Filled out from reference TRBV18 and TRBJ1-4, the complete variable domain reads NAGVMQNPRHLVRRRGQEARLRCSPMKGHSHVYWYRQLPEEGLKFMVYLQKENIIDESGMPKERFSAEFPKEGPSILRIQQVVRGDSAAYFCASSQWTDATNEKLFFGSGTQLSVL.

This clonotype has a count of ten or more. The rearrangement joins TRBV4-3 to TRBJ1-2; TRBD1 might be the D (5 bases). The CDR3 extends over 14 amino acids. Germline lookup yields CDR1 LGHNA and CDR2 YSLEER. Trimming left V 8 bases short and J 2 bases short, with 15 bases between. CDR3 in amino acids: CASARGRANYGYTF. The CDR3 region has the DNA TGCGCCAGCGCCCGGGGACGGGCGAACTATGGCTACACCTTC.

The chain uses TRBV7-9 and TRBJ1-2; tentative D call: TRBD1 (6 bases). The V end was cut by 0 bases, the J end by 6 bases, with 17 bases between. The length of the CDR3 is 16 residues. Germline V gives CDR1 SEHNR, CDR2 FQNEAQ (reference sequence). CDR3 nucleotides: TGTGCCAGCAGCTTAGCGATTGACAGGCTTGTTGATGGCTACACCTTC. Translation: CASSLAIDRLVDGYTF.

The CDR3 spells CASSEGTAEAFF. As DNA, the CDR3 is TGTGCCAGCAGTGAGGGGACGGCTGAAGCTTTCTTT. The chain is built from TRBV6-1 and TRBJ1-1, with D perhaps TRBD1 (5 bases). The CDR3 consists of 12 residues. Germline loops: CDR1 MNHNS, CDR2 SASEGT. V lost 3 bases to trimming and J lost 6 bases, with 8 bases between them.

This clonotype was seen ten or more times. The chain couples TRBV24-1 to TRBJ2-2, with D perhaps matching TRBD1 (6 bases). The CDR3 runs 12 residues. V lost 9 bases, J lost 6 bases, and 10 bases lay in between. Germline-derived CDR1 and CDR2 are KGHDR and SFDVKD. The CDR3 DNA is TGTGCCACCGAGGGGGATTCCGGGGAGCTGTTTTTT. This codes for CATEGDSGELFF.

The gene calls are TRBV5-1 and TRBJ2-3; a weak D match, TRBD2 (6 bases). V shed 7 bases and J shed 3 bases, with 15 bases lying between them. Per germline, CDR1 SGHRS and CDR2 YFSETQ. This CDR3 region has 14 residues. CDR3 sequence: CASGAEGRTDTQYF. In nucleotides, the CDR3 is TGCGCCAGCGGTGCGGAGGGGCGGACAGATACGCAGTATTTT.

The sample holds a few counts of this clonotype. The chain joins TRBV2 to TRBJ1-2; D is uncertain. CDR3 length: 13 amino acids. The V end was cut by 5 bases, the J end by 8 bases, with 15 bases between. Germline loops: CDR1 SNHLY, CDR2 FYNNEI. The DNA of the CDR3 is TGTGCCAGCAGTTTACAAGAGCTTCTGGGCTACACCTTC. Translated: CASSLQELLGYTF.

J is TRBJ1-5 and V is TRBV5-5, with a tentative D call TRBD1 (5 bases). Trimming removed 0 bases from V and 5 bases from J, with 9 bases in between. The germline V gene has CDR1 SGHKS and CDR2 YYEKEE (reference sequence). The CDR3 has 14 amino acids. Written as DNA, the CDR3 is TGTGCCAGCAGCTTGGTCGGGGGGGATCAGCCCCAGCATTTT. This gives the protein CASSLVGGDQPQHF.

This clonotype was detected ten times or more. The gene calls are TRBV30 and TRBJ2-3, with D perhaps matching TRBD1 (5 bases). The V gene lost 0 bases and the J gene lost 3 bases, with 7 bases spanning the gap. The CDR3 consists of 13 residues. The germline V gene has CDR1 GTSNPN and CDR2 SVGIG (reference sequence). CDR3 residues: CAWSVKGTDTQYF. In nucleotides, the CDR3 is TGTGCCTGGAGTGTAAAGGGGACAGATACGCAGTATTTT.

This clonotype was recorded at least ten times. The V and J genes are TRBV29-1 and TRBJ2-1; D tentatively reads TRBD1 or TRBD2 (5 bases each). Trimming cost V 6 bases and J 4 bases, with 13 bases left between them. The CDR3 consists of 13 residues. The germline gives CDR1 SQVTM, CDR2 ANQGSEA. The CDR3 loop reads CSVAAGAYNEQFF. DNA of the CDR3: TGCAGCGTAGCGGCCGGGGCTTACAATGAGCAGTTCTTC.

The chain carries TRBV4-1 and TRBJ2-6, with D maybe TRBD1 (5 bases). Per the germline V gene, CDR1 is MGHRA and CDR2 is YSYEKL. This CDR3 comprises 16 residues. Trimming cost V 0 bases and J 0 bases, with 6 bases left between them. CDR3 region: CASSQDTGSGANVLTF. CDR3 nucleotides: TGCGCCAGCAGCCAAGACACAGGCTCTGGGGCCAACGTCCTGACTTTC.

The CDR3 protein is CSVAGLDPRNEQFF. CDR3 nucleotides: TGCAGCGTTGCAGGACTAGACCCCAGAAACGAGCAGTTCTTC. The chain couples TRBV29-1 to TRBJ2-1; 7 positions match TRBD2. The CDR3 has 14 amino acids. Germline-derived CDR1 and CDR2 are SQVTM and ANQGSEA. The J segment lost 10 bases and the V segment lost 4 bases, leaving 13 bases of the junction unmatched.

This clonotype has a handful of counts. J is TRBJ2-1 and V is TRBV6-2 or TRBV6-3; TRBD1 might be the D (6 bases). Germline loops: CDR1 MNHEY, CDR2 SVGEGT. The CDR3 totals 13 residues. Trimming took off 5 bases at V and 6 bases at J, with 11 bases between the two ends. The CDR3 DNA reads as TGTGCCAGCAGTCCCCAGGGGCGCAATGAGCAGTTCTTC. The encoded protein is CASSPQGRNEQFF.

The chain employs TRBV6-5 and TRBJ2-7; D is uncertain. This CDR3 is built from 13 residues. Per the germline V gene, CDR1 is MNHEY and CDR2 is SVGAGI. Trimming pared 2 bases from V and 0 bases from J, leaving 5 bases between. The CDR3 protein is CASSYRHSYEQYF. The CDR3 DNA follows: TGTGCCAGCAGTTACCGCCACTCCTACGAGCAGTACTTC.